Listed below are T cell receptor beta chains from one sample, sequenced in a study of vaccination effects on CD4 cells after COVID-19. Antigen specificity for these receptors is unknown. Generated by immunoSEQ multiplex PCR, the TCRdb table keeps only in-frame clones and is missing some. This sample has about 73,000 clones, with more than 60% found just once. The material was CD4+ T cells from PBMCs cultured with SARS-CoV-2 spike peptides, obtained before COVID-19 vaccination. The origin of the receptors is a human donor who received a COVID-19 vaccine. The CDR3 runs from the conserved cysteine through the conserved F or W. Fields, in order: D gene, V gene, J gene, clone size, CDR3 protein, CDR3 DNA. D genes are given only for firm matches. Rows may omit the clone size; those that give it use once, few, many or a size class.

d_gene: TRBD2; v_gene: TRBV24-1; j_gene: TRBJ2-1; abundance: -; CDR3aa: CATSDPSGGAWVDEQFF; CDR3nt: TGTGCCACCAGTGATCCTAGCGGGGGGGCCTGGGTCGATGAGCAGTTCTTC
d_gene: -; v_gene: TRBV9; j_gene: TRBJ1-1; abundance: -; CDR3aa: CASSVGQQPTQAFF; CDR3nt: TGTGCCAGCAGCGTAGGTCAGCAACCCACTCAAGCTTTCTTT
d_gene: -; v_gene: TRBV6-5; j_gene: TRBJ2-3; abundance: -; CDR3aa: CASSSGGPLNTDTQYF; CDR3nt: TGTGCCAGCAGTTCCGGGGGGCCACTAAACACAGATACGCAGTATTTT
d_gene: TRBD1; v_gene: TRBV7-3; j_gene: TRBJ2-3; abundance: -; CDR3aa: CASSLTGGLIGDTQYF; CDR3nt: TGTGCCAGCAGCCTGACAGGGGGCCTAATAGGAGATACGCAGTATTTT
d_gene: -; v_gene: TRBV9; j_gene: TRBJ2-5; abundance: -; CDR3aa: CASRGGRGRETQYF; CDR3nt: TGTGCCAGCAGGGGAGGACGGGGGCGGGAGACCCAGTACTTC
d_gene: TRBD1; v_gene: TRBV19; j_gene: TRBJ1-4; abundance: -; CDR3aa: CASRSDRSHNEKLFF; CDR3nt: TGTGCCAGTAGATCGGACAGGAGCCATAATGAAAAACTGTTTTTT
d_gene: -; v_gene: TRBV12-5; j_gene: TRBJ2-5; abundance: once; CDR3aa: CASGLLGFEETQYF; CDR3nt: TGTGCTAGTGGTTTGTTGGGGTTTGAAGAGACCCAGTACTTC
d_gene: TRBD2; v_gene: TRBV5-1; j_gene: TRBJ2-3; abundance: -; CDR3aa: CASRLGLAGANTDTQYF; CDR3nt: TGCGCCAGCAGGCTCGGCCTAGCGGGGGCCAACACAGATACGCAGTATTTT
d_gene: -; v_gene: TRBV18; j_gene: TRBJ1-3; abundance: few; CDR3aa: CASSPVNNDSGNTIYF; CDR3nt: TGTGCCAGCTCACCAGTCAACAACGACTCTGGAAACACCATATATTTT
d_gene: -; v_gene: TRBV29-1; j_gene: TRBJ1-2; abundance: -; CDR3aa: CSADRDTARMGYTF; CDR3nt: TGCAGCGCCGACCGGGACACCGCCAGGATGGGCTACACCTTC
d_gene: TRBD2; v_gene: TRBV5-1; j_gene: TRBJ2-5; abundance: -; CDR3aa: CASRLAGGPQETQYF; CDR3nt: TGCGCCAGCAGACTAGCGGGGGGCCCCCAAGAGACCCAGTACTTC
d_gene: -; v_gene: TRBV18; j_gene: TRBJ1-1; abundance: -; CDR3aa: CASSPFDAGETTEAFF; CDR3nt: TGTGCCAGCTCACCTTTCGACGCAGGGGAAACCACTGAAGCTTTCTTT
d_gene: -; v_gene: TRBV10-1; j_gene: TRBJ2-3; abundance: -; CDR3aa: CASSLQGPPDTQYF; CDR3nt: TGCGCCAGCAGCCTCCAGGGCCCCCCAGATACGCAGTATTTT
d_gene: -; v_gene: TRBV6-5; j_gene: TRBJ1-5; abundance: once; CDR3aa: CASNKGGGGPQHF; CDR3nt: TGTGCCAGCAATAAGGGTGGGGGGGGTCCCCAGCATTTT
d_gene: TRBD2; v_gene: TRBV7-3; j_gene: TRBJ2-1; abundance: -; CDR3aa: CASSDSGARYNEQFF; CDR3nt: TGTGCCAGCAGCGATAGCGGGGCAAGGTACAATGAGCAGTTCTTC
d_gene: TRBD1; v_gene: TRBV2; j_gene: TRBJ1-4; abundance: -; CDR3aa: CASSELGQGGEKLFF; CDR3nt: TGTGCCAGCAGTGAACTAGGACAGGGAGGCGAAAAACTGTTTTTT
d_gene: -; v_gene: TRBV30; j_gene: TRBJ1-2; abundance: -; CDR3aa: CACSFSQAQNYGYTF; CDR3nt: TGTGCCTGCAGTTTCTCACAGGCGCAAAACTATGGCTACACCTTC
d_gene: -; v_gene: TRBV3-1/TRBV3-2; j_gene: TRBJ2-5; abundance: -; CDR3aa: CASSQRQSQETQYF; CDR3nt: TGTGCCAGCAGCCAACGGCAGTCTCAAGAGACCCAGTACTTC
d_gene: -; v_gene: TRBV5-1; j_gene: TRBJ1-1; abundance: few; CDR3aa: CASSYRTLNTEAFF; CDR3nt: TGCGCCAGCAGCTACCGGACCCTCAACACTGAAGCTTTCTTT
d_gene: TRBD1; v_gene: TRBV5-1; j_gene: TRBJ2-2; abundance: once; CDR3aa: CASSLDPGTGAAGELFF; CDR3nt: TGCGCCAGCAGCTTAGACCCCGGGACAGGGGCCGCAGGGGAGCTGTTTTTT
d_gene: -; v_gene: TRBV19; j_gene: TRBJ1-5; abundance: few; CDR3aa: CASSSRRRSNQPQHF; CDR3nt: TGTGCCAGTAGTTCCCGACGGAGAAGCAATCAGCCCCAGCATTTT
d_gene: -; v_gene: TRBV10-1; j_gene: TRBJ2-5; abundance: -; CDR3aa: CASSRGHQETQYF; CDR3nt: TGCGCCAGCAGTCGGGGACACCAAGAGACCCAGTACTTC
d_gene: TRBD2; v_gene: TRBV7-3; j_gene: TRBJ2-2; abundance: -; CDR3aa: CASSLAGGGTGELFF; CDR3nt: TGTGCCAGCAGCTTGGCGGGGGGTGGAACCGGGGAGCTGTTTTTT
d_gene: -; v_gene: TRBV6-2/TRBV6-3; j_gene: TRBJ2-3; abundance: -; CDR3aa: CASSYGPDTQYF; CDR3nt: TGTGCCAGCAGTTACGGCCCAGATACGCAGTATTTT
d_gene: -; v_gene: TRBV18; j_gene: TRBJ1-5; abundance: -; CDR3aa: CASSPRDQPQHF; CDR3nt: TGTGCCAGCTCACCACGGGATCAGCCCCAGCATTTT
d_gene: -; v_gene: TRBV5-1; j_gene: TRBJ2-2; abundance: -; CDR3aa: CASSLGAGNTGELFF; CDR3nt: TGCGCCAGCAGCTTGGGCGCGGGAAACACCGGGGAGCTGTTTTTT
d_gene: -; v_gene: TRBV7-2; j_gene: TRBJ2-3; abundance: few; CDR3aa: CASSLTLAITDTQYF; CDR3nt: TGTGCCAGCAGCTTGACACTAGCTATCACAGATACGCAGTATTTT
d_gene: -; v_gene: TRBV7-3; j_gene: TRBJ2-3; abundance: -; CDR3aa: CASSNTDTQYF; CDR3nt: TGTGCCAGCAGCAACACAGATACGCAGTATTTT
d_gene: -; v_gene: TRBV7-9; j_gene: TRBJ1-1; abundance: once; CDR3aa: CASSLKGLNTEAFF; CDR3nt: TGTGCCAGCAGCTTAAAGGGGTTGAACACTGAAGCTTTCTTT
d_gene: -; v_gene: TRBV6-4; j_gene: TRBJ1-4; abundance: -; CDR3aa: CASSKYFATNEKLFF; CDR3nt: TGTGCCAGCAGTAAATACTTTGCAACTAATGAAAAACTGTTTTTT
d_gene: -; v_gene: TRBV12-3/TRBV12-4; j_gene: TRBJ1-1; abundance: -; CDR3aa: CASSFSVNTEAFF; CDR3nt: TGTGCCAGCAGCTTTTCGGTGAACACTGAAGCTTTCTTT
d_gene: TRBD1; v_gene: TRBV6-2/TRBV6-3; j_gene: TRBJ1-2; abundance: few; CDR3aa: CASSTPTGTYGYTF; CDR3nt: TGTGCCAGCAGTACCCCGACAGGGACCTATGGCTACACCTTC
d_gene: -; v_gene: TRBV6-1; j_gene: TRBJ2-5; abundance: -; CDR3aa: CASSESYIGWEKETQYF; CDR3nt: TGTGCCAGCAGTGAATCTTATATAGGGTGGGAGAAAGAGACCCAGTACTTC
d_gene: -; v_gene: TRBV21-1; j_gene: TRBJ2-5; abundance: -; CDR3aa: CASSKKRWQGAYQETQYF; CDR3nt: TGTGCCAGCAGCAAAAAGAGGTGGCAGGGGGCGTACCAAGAGACCCAGTACTTC
d_gene: -; v_gene: TRBV6-4; j_gene: TRBJ2-3; abundance: -; CDR3aa: CASSATGSTDTQYF; CDR3nt: TGTGCCAGCAGTGCCACCGGGAGCACAGATACGCAGTATTTT
d_gene: TRBD1; v_gene: TRBV10-3; j_gene: TRBJ2-3; abundance: -; CDR3aa: CAISGQGSTDTQYF; CDR3nt: TGTGCCATCAGTGGACAGGGGTCCACAGATACGCAGTATTTT
d_gene: -; v_gene: TRBV28; j_gene: TRBJ1-3; abundance: -; CDR3aa: CASSLSGTGNTIYF; CDR3nt: TGTGCCAGCAGTTTATCGGGAACTGGAAACACCATATATTTT
d_gene: -; v_gene: TRBV3-1/TRBV3-2; j_gene: TRBJ1-4; abundance: -; CDR3aa: CASSQKEGGVNEKLFF; CDR3nt: TGTGCCAGCAGCCAAAAGGAAGGGGGAGTCAACGAAAAACTGTTTTTT
d_gene: TRBD1; v_gene: TRBV9; j_gene: TRBJ2-5; abundance: -; CDR3aa: CASSVGTGGSETQYF; CDR3nt: TGTGCCAGCAGCGTCGGGACAGGGGGGTCGGAGACCCAGTACTTC
d_gene: -; v_gene: TRBV7-2; j_gene: TRBJ2-6; abundance: -; CDR3aa: CASSLGSAPGANVLTF; CDR3nt: TGTGCCAGCAGCTTAGGCTCCGCGCCGGGGGCCAACGTCCTGACTTTC
d_gene: -; v_gene: TRBV27; j_gene: TRBJ1-6; abundance: few; CDR3aa: CASRGAESYNSPLHF; CDR3nt: TGTGCCAGCAGGGGGGCGGAATCCTATAATTCACCCCTCCACTTT
d_gene: -; v_gene: TRBV30; j_gene: TRBJ1-2; abundance: -; CDR3aa: CAWSNLLGYTF; CDR3nt: TGTGCCTGGAGTAATCTTTTGGGCTACACCTTC